The 27 T cell receptor beta chains below come from one sample, sequenced in a study of blood T cells in healthy people across ages (dated by TCRdb to between 2014 and 2017). Library prep was done by 5' RACE. Sequencing relied on an Illumina HiSeq 2500. The second PCR ran for about 6 to 12 cycles and used a J-beta primer mix along with a sample-barcoded 5' primer. In TCRdb, the public reads were trimmed at Q25 with fastp and aligned with MiXCR, with productive beta chains retained. Every CDR3 protein is listed once, alongside the most common genes and DNA of its rows. The sample data list just over 800,000 distinct CDR3 sequences, and under 80% of these were observed just once. Of the sample, roughly a quarter is held by the ten largest clones. Sequencing was carried out using blood. All receptors come from a man aged 25 to 40 in good health.

This clonotype was counted between two and nine times. Since a much larger clone is just one base distant, this may be a read error. This chain connects TRBV6-6 to TRBJ2-1; 10 nucleotides match TRBD1. The assigned J gene may be wrong: the sequence end matches TRBJ2-7 better. The germline V gene encodes CDR1 MNHNY and CDR2 SVGAGI (reference sequence). CDR3 size: 15 residues. CDR3 protein: CASSLGTGDYNEQYF. CDR3 nucleotide sequence: TGTGCCAGCAGCCTTGGGACAGGGGACTACAATGAGCAGTACTTC.

The genes are TRBV20-1 and TRBJ1-4, with TRBD1 as a possible D gene (5 bases). The CDR3 spans 13 residues. CDR1 DFQATT and CDR2 SNEGSKA come from the germline V gene (reference sequence). Trimming stripped 5 bases from V and 5 bases from J, with 12 bases between. The CDR3 protein is CSAEDGGNEKLFF. The CDR3 coding sequence is TGCAGTGCTGAGGACGGGGGGAATGAAAAACTGTTTTTT.

The chain joins TRBV12-3 or TRBV12-4 to TRBJ2-5; perhaps TRBD2 as D (6 bases). The DNA end lines up better with TRBJ2-1; the J call may be wrong. This CDR3 is built from 15 residues. The CDR3 sequence: CASSPRTTTQETQFF. In DNA, the CDR3 is TGTGCCAGCAGTCCCCGGACTACCACCCAAGAGACCCAGTTCTTC.

The gene calls are TRBV4-2 and TRBJ2-4; 7 nucleotides line up with TRBD2. The DNA end favors TRBJ2-7, so the J call may be wrong. This CDR3 comprises 15 residues. CDR1 LGHNA and CDR2 YNFKEQ come from the germline V gene. CDR3 sequence reads: CASSQTGLADYEQYF. The CDR3 coding sequence is TGTGCCAGCAGCCAAACCGGGCTAGCGGACTACGAGCAGTACTTC.

This clonotype was seen a single time. J is TRBJ2-2 and V is TRBV7-2; TRBD2 matches at 7 bases. Germline trimming cut 0 bases from V and 0 bases from J; bases unmatched to any gene: 7. The CDR3 is 18 residues long. From germline, CDR1 is SGHTA and CDR2 FQGNSA. CDR3: CASSLAARGTSNTGELFF. Here the CDR3 DNA reads TGTGCCAGCAGCTTAGCGGCGCGGGGGACTTCGAACACCGGGGAGCTGTTTTTT. Variable domain in full (rest from reference TRBV7-2 and TRBJ2-2): GAGVSQSPSNKVTEKGKDVELRCDPISGHTALYWYRQSLGQGLEFLIYFQGNSAPDKSGLPSDRFSAERTGGSVSTLTIQRTQQEDSAVYLCASSLAARGTSNTGELFFGEGSRLTVL.

V usage is TRBV4-2 and J usage is TRBJ2-7; TRBD2 agrees at 9 bases. Per the germline V gene, CDR1 is LGHNA and CDR2 is YNFKEQ. J gave up 6 bases and V 0 bases, and 9 bases lay outside the gene matches. This CDR3 contains 16 residues. CDR3 coding DNA: TGTGCCAGCAGCCAAGATTGGGCGGGGGGGCCAGGCGAGCAGTACTTC. This encodes CASSQDWAGGPGEQYF.

The rearrangement joins TRBV6-1 to TRBJ2-5; D unclear. The CDR3 has 14 residues. Per the germline V gene, CDR1 is MNHNS and CDR2 is SASEGT. Trimming removed 1 base from V and 2 bases from J, with 8 bases in between. CDR3 bases: TGTGCCAGCAGTGAAGTGTGGACGCAAGAGACCCAGTACTTC. As protein: CASSEVWTQETQYF.

The rearrangement joins TRBV13 to TRBJ1-3; no firm D call. Per germline, CDR1 PRHDT and CDR2 FYEKMQ (reference sequence). CDR3 length equals 15 residues. Trimming removed 2 bases at V and 2 bases at J, with 10 bases between. The CDR3 nucleotides are TGTGCCAGCAGCTTAATCTCAGGAGCTGGAAACACCATATATTTT. This translates into CASSLISGAGNTIYF. Full variable domain (remainder filled in from reference TRBV13 and TRBJ1-3): AAGVIQSPRHLIKEKRETATLKCYPIPRHDTVYWYQQGPGQDPQFLISFYEKMQSDKGSIPDRFSAQQFSDYHSELNMSSLELGDSALYFCASSLISGAGNTIYFGEGSWLTVV.

The chain is built from TRBV7-8 and TRBJ2-1; a possible D gene is TRBD2 (7 bases). The germline V gene has CDR1 SGHVS and CDR2 FQNEAQ. V shed 3 bases and J shed 0 bases, with 12 bases lying between them. The CDR3 totals 16 residues. The CDR3 coding sequence is TGTGCCAGCAGCTTTTTTGCGGGGGCCTCCTACAATGAGCAGTTCTTC. Amino acids: CASSFFAGASYNEQFF.

This clonotype has more than one count but fewer than ten. V and J are TRBV10-3 and TRBJ2-5; D may be TRBD1 (6 bases). This CDR3 region has 12 residues. Trimming left V 10 bases short and J 3 bases short, with 12 bases between. Germline V gene sequence: CDR1 ENHRY, CDR2 SYGVKD. In nucleotides, the CDR3 is TGTGCCAGCGAGGGGGATAAAGAGACCCAGTACTTC. Amino acid sequence: CASEGDKETQYF.

The chain is built from TRBV4-3 and TRBJ2-5, with D perhaps TRBD1 (5 bases). Matching the DNA end better, TRBJ2-7 makes the J call doubtful. Germline V gives CDR1 LGHNA, CDR2 YSLEER. This CDR3 spans 16 amino acids. For the CDR3, the DNA is TGCGCCAGCAGCCAAGAACAGGCGCCTCGTTACTACGAGCAGTACTTC. Its protein is CASSQEQAPRYYEQYF.

This chain uses TRBV12-3 or TRBV12-4 with TRBJ1-5; D is uncertain. The germline V and J ends were trimmed by 9 bases and 7 bases, with 10 bases remaining between them. The CDR3 runs to 11 residues. CDR3 sequence reads: CARDERQPQHF. In DNA form, the CDR3 reads TGTGCCAGGGATGAGAGGCAGCCCCAGCATTTT.

This chain joins TRBV3-1 and TRBJ2-7; tentative D call: TRBD1 (7 bases). The V and J ends lost 0 bases and 2 bases respectively, with 11 bases between them. Germline V gene sequence: CDR1 LGHDT, CDR2 YNNKEL (reference sequence). The CDR3 consists of 15 residues. Here the CDR3 DNA reads TGTGCCAGCAGCCAAGATCCCAGGGGGGCCTACGAGCAGTACTTC. It is translated as CASSQDPRGAYEQYF.

This clonotype appeared a few times. The CDR3 nucleotides are TGCAGTGCATGGGACAGGGGCCCCTCCTACGAGCAGTACTTC. Protein product: CSAWDRGPSYEQYF. The chain is built from TRBV20-1 and TRBJ2-7, with TRBD1 identical over 10 bases. Germline-derived CDR1 and CDR2 are DFQATT and SNEGSKA (reference sequence). The CDR3 sequence is 14 residues long. Trimming removed 6 bases from V and 0 bases from J; junction bases left unmatched: 5.

The gene calls are TRBV29-1 and TRBJ2-3, with unresolved D. The V gene's germline CDR1 is SQVTM and CDR2 ANQGSEA. The CDR3 extends over 15 amino acids. Trimming left V 4 bases short and J 3 bases short, with 17 bases between. CDR3 nucleotide sequence: TGCAGCGTTGCGCGGATAGTCGGAAATACAGATACGCAGTATTTT. Amino acids: CSVARIVGNTDTQYF.

The V and J genes are TRBV2 and TRBJ2-5, with 7 bases that match TRBD1. V gave up 6 bases and J gave up 1 base; unmatched junction bases: 2. The germline gives CDR1 SNHLY, CDR2 FYNNEI. The CDR3 totals 13 residues. CDR3 sequence reads: CASRGQIQETQYF. The CDR3, as DNA: TGTGCCAGCAGGGGACAGATCCAAGAGACCCAGTACTTC.

This clonotype was detected once. J is TRBJ2-7 and V is TRBV20-1, with D perhaps TRBD1 (6 bases). The CDR3 spans 13 residues. Trimming took off 0 bases at V and 7 bases at J, with 13 bases between the two ends. Germline assignment: CDR1 DFQATT and CDR2 SNEGSKA (reference sequence). The CDR3 here is CSARDWDTNEQYF. The CDR3 DNA reads as TGCAGTGCTAGAGATTGGGACACAAATGAGCAGTACTTC.

This rearrangement joins TRBV20-1 to TRBJ2-7; no firm D call. CDR3 length equals 13 residues. The germline V gene has CDR1 DFQATT and CDR2 SNEGSKA (reference sequence). V was clipped by 6 bases and J by 4 bases, with 16 bases between them. CDR3 nucleotides: TGCAGTGCCCCCACGGACCTGCTATACGAGCAGTACTTC. Translating it yields CSAPTDLLYEQYF.

The chain couples TRBV27 to TRBJ2-7; 9 nucleotides line up with TRBD1. This CDR3 is 14 amino acids long. CDR1 and CDR2 (germline): MNHEY, SMNVEV (reference sequence). Trimming cost V 3 bases and J 4 bases; bases outside gene matches: 4. The CDR3 reads CASSFGTGMYEQYF. In DNA form, the CDR3 reads TGTGCCAGCAGTTTCGGGACAGGGATGTACGAGCAGTACTTC.

This clonotype was counted between two and nine times. The V gene is TRBV12-3 or TRBV12-4, the J gene TRBJ2-5, with TRBD2 identical over 9 bases. After removal of 5 bases from V and 4 bases from J, the junction contained 8 bases not matched to a gene. The length of the CDR3 is 15 residues. DNA for the CDR3: TGTGCCAGCAGTCGGGCGGGGGGGGCTCGAGAGACCCAGTACTTC. Translating gives CASSRAGGARETQYF.

This chain uses TRBV12-3 or TRBV12-4 with TRBJ2-7; 13 positions agree with TRBD2. With 1 base clipped from V and 7 bases from J, the junction kept 7 bases outside the gene matches. CDR3 size: 16 residues. Written as DNA, the CDR3 is TGTGCCAGCAGTTTAGGGACTAGCGGGGGCCGGGAGGAGCAGTACTTC. As protein: CASSLGTSGGREEQYF.

The chain uses TRBV9 and TRBJ2-1, with D perhaps given as TRBD1 or TRBD2 (6 bases each). This CDR3 has 16 amino acids. V dropped 0 bases and J dropped 4 bases, with 14 bases sitting between them. Looked up from germline, CDR1 is SGDLS and CDR2 is YYNGEE. In nucleotides, the CDR3 is TGTGCCAGCAGCGTAGAAGGTGGGGGGCCTTACAATGAGCAGTTCTTC. It translates to CASSVEGGGPYNEQFF.

This clonotype has only a few counts. The J gene is TRBJ2-5, the V gene TRBV12-3 or TRBV12-4; 9 bases agree with TRBD2. The V segment lost 2 bases and the J segment 4 bases; nucleotides outside the gene matches: 8. This CDR3 comprises 16 residues. CDR3 DNA sequence: TGTGCCAGCAGTTTACGGCTAGCGGGAATTGGAGAGACCCAGTACTTC. It translates to CASSLRLAGIGETQYF.

This clonotype was detected only a few times. The gene calls are TRBV6-2 or TRBV6-3 and TRBJ1-2; 8 bases align to TRBD1. V trimming: 6 bases; J trimming: 7 bases; junction bases outside the gene matches: 4. The CDR3 runs 12 residues. The V gene's germline CDR1 is MNHEY and CDR2 SVGEGT. CDR3 nucleotides: TGTGCCAGCAGAGGACAGGGACTTGGCTACACCTTC. It translates to CASRGQGLGYTF.

The rearrangement links TRBV29-1 to TRBJ2-7, with 9 bases that match TRBD1. From germline, CDR1 is SQVTM and CDR2 ANQGSEA. The CDR3 spans 16 residues. V shed 3 bases and J 5 bases; nucleotides not matched to a gene: 14. The CDR3 DNA reads as TGCAGCGTTGAGAACCGAACCGGGACAGGGTTTCACGAGCAGTACTTC. This sequence encodes CSVENRTGTGFHEQYF.

The chain combines TRBV12-3 or TRBV12-4 with TRBJ2-1; D is tentatively TRBD1 or TRBD2 (9 bases each). The V end lost 6 bases, the J end lost 7 bases, and 25 bases lay between the germline ends. The CDR3 totals 17 residues. For the CDR3, the DNA is TGTGCCAGCAGGACCCGAGGTAGCGGGGGACAGGGTAATGAGCAGTTCTTC. Translated: CASRTRGSGGQGNEQFF.

The gene calls are TRBV7-2 and TRBJ2-4; TRBD2 is a possible D gene (7 bases). The CDR3 length is 16 residues. Deletions cut 1 base from V and 3 bases from J, with 13 bases between. Germline V gives CDR1 SGHTA, CDR2 FQGNSA. CDR3 protein: CASSLEGGWIKNIQYF. The CDR3 DNA reads TGTGCCAGCAGCTTAGAGGGGGGGTGGATCAAAAACATTCAGTACTTC.